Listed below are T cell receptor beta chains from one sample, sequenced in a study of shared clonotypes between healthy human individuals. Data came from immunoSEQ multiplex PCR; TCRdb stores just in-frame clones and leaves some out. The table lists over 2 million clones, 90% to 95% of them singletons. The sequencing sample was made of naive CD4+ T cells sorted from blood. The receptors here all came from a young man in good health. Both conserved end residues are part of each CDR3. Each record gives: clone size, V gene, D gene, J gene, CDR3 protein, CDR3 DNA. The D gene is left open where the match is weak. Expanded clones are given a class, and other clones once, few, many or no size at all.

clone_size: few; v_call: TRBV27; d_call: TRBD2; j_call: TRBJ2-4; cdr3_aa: CASSLSLSSGAKNIQYF; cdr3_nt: TGTGCCAGCAGTTTATCCTTATCTAGCGGAGCCAAAAACATTCAGTACTTC
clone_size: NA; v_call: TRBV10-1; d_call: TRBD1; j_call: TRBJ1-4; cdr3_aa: CASSKSGTGEKLFF; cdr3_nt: TGCGCCAGCAGTAAATCCGGGACAGGGGAAAAACTGTTTTTT
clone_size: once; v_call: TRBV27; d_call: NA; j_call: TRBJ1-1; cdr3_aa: CASSPTAENTEAFF; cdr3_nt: TGTGCCAGCAGTCCAACAGCGGAGAACACTGAAGCTTTCTTT
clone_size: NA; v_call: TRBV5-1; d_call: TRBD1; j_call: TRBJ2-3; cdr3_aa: CASTIQGDTDTQYF; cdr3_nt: TGCGCCAGCACCATTCAGGGGGACACAGATACGCAGTATTTT
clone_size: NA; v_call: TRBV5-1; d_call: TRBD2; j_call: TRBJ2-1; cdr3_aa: CASRGGLAVIYNEQFF; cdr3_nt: TGCGCCAGCAGGGGAGGACTAGCGGTAATATACAATGAGCAGTTCTTC
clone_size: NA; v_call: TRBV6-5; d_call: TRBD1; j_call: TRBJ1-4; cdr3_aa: CASSRQGAPGEKLFF; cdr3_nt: TGTGCCAGCAGTAGACAGGGGGCTCCTGGTGAAAAACTGTTTTTT
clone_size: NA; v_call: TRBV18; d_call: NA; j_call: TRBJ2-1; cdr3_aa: CASSLNRDNEQFF; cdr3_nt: TGTGCCAGCTCACTTAACAGGGACAATGAGCAGTTCTTC
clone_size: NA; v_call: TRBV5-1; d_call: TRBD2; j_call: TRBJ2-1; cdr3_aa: CASTLGGGNYNEQFF; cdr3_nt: TGCGCCAGCACTCTCGGCGGGGGGAATTACAATGAGCAGTTCTTC
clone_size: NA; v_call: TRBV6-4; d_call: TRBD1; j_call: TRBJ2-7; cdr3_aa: CAISVDPPGQLSYEQYF; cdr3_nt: TGTGCCATCAGCGTTGATCCCCCGGGACAGTTATCCTACGAGCAGTACTTC
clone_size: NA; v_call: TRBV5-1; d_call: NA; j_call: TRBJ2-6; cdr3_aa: CASSLEPSGGANVLTF; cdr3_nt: TGCGCCAGCAGCTTGGAGCCCTCCGGAGGGGCCAACGTCCTGACTTTC
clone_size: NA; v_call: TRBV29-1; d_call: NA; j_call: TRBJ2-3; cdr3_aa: CSWGTLLVTDTQYF; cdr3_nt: TGCAGCTGGGGGACCTTGTTAGTGACAGATACGCAGTATTTT
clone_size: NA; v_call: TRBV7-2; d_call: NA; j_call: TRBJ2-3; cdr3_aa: CASSLGSWYGTDTQYF; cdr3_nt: TGTGCCAGCAGCTTAGGGTCGTGGTACGGGACAGATACGCAGTATTTT
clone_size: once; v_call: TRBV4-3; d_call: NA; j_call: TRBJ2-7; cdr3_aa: CASSQVLQGMYEQYF; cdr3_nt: TGCGCCAGCAGCCAAGTTTTGCAGGGGATGTACGAGCAGTACTTC
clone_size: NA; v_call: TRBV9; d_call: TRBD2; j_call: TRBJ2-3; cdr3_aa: CASSVELAGRGTDTQYF; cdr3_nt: TGTGCCAGCAGCGTAGAACTAGCGGGGCGGGGGACAGATACGCAGTATTTT
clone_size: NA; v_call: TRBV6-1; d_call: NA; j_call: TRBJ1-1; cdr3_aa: CASSPDGNTEAFF; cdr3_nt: TGTGCCAGCAGCCCAGACGGGAACACTGAAGCTTTCTTT
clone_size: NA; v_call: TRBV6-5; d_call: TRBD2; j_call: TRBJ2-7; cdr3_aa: CASRSPAGGRNEQYF; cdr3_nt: TGTGCCAGCAGGTCCCCGGCGGGAGGAAGGAACGAGCAGTACTTC
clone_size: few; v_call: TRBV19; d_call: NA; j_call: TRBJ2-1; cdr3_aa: CASSLALYNEQFF; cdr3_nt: TGTGCCAGTAGCCTGGCGCTGTACAATGAGCAGTTCTTC
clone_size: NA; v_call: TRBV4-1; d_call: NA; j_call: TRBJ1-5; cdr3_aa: CASSQVSTGPNQPQHF; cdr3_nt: TGCGCCAGCAGCCAAGTTTCGACAGGACCTAATCAGCCCCAGCATTTT
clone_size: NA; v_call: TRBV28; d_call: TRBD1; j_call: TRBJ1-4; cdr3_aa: CASNPTGGHEKLFF; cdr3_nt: TGTGCCAGCAACCCGACAGGGGGCCATGAAAAACTGTTTTTT
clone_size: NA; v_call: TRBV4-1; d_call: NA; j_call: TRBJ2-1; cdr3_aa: CASSQGPFVGDSYNEQFF; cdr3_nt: TGCGCCAGCAGCCAAGGACCCTTTGTGGGGGACTCCTACAATGAGCAGTTCTTC
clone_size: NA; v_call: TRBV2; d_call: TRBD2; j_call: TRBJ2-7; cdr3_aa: CASSETPSGRSEQYF; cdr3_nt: TGTGCCAGCAGTGAAACTCCTAGCGGGAGATCCGAGCAGTACTTC
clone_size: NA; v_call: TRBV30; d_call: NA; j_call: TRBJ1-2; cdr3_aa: CAWSGGHGYGYTF; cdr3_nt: TGTGCCTGGAGTGGTGGGCATGGCTATGGCTACACCTTC
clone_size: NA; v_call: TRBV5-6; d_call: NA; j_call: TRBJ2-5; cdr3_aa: CASSQGRGETQYF; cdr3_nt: TGTGCCAGCAGCCAGGGGCGAGGAGAGACCCAGTACTTC
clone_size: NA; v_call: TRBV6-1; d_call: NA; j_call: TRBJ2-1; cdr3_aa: CASSEAYIGSRSVVIEQFF; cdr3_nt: TGTGCCAGCAGTGAAGCGTATATCGGATCTAGATCTGTCGTAATTGAGCAGTTCTTC
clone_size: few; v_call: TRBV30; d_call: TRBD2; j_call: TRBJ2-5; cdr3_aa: CAWSLPRGGGSETQYF; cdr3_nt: TGTGCCTGGAGTCTCCCGAGGGGCGGGGGGAGCGAGACCCAGTACTTC
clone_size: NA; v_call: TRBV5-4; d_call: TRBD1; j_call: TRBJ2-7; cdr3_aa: CASSLNSEIPGQAHF; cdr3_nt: TGTGCCAGCAGCTTGAATTCAGAAATCCCAGGACAGGCTCATTTC
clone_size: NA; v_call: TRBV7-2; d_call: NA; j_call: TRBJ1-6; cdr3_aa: CASSFAGQGWGSPLHF; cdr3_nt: TGTGCCAGCAGCTTCGCGGGGCAAGGGTGGGGTTCACCCCTCCACTTT
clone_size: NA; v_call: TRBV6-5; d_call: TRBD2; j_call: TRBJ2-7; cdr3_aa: CASTRGGLAGEQYF; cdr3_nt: TGTGCCAGCACCAGAGGGGGGCTAGCGGGTGAGCAGTACTTC
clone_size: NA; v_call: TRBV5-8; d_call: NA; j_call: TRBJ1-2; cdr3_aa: CASSLGFRLVRYGYTF; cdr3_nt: TGTGCCAGCAGCTTGGGGTTCCGGTTGGTTAGGTATGGCTACACCTTC
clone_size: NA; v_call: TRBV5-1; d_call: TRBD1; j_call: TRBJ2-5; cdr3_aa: CASRRDGQGAGETQYF; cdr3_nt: TGCGCCAGCAGGAGAGATGGGCAGGGGGCAGGCGAGACCCAGTACTTC
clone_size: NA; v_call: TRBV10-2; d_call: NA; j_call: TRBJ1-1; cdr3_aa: CASSESVEAFF; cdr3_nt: TGCGCCAGCAGTGAGTCGGTTGAAGCTTTCTTT
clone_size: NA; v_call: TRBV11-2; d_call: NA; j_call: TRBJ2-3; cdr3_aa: CASSLDRGATQYF; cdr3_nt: TGTGCCAGCAGCTTAGATCGGGGGGCTACGCAGTATTTT
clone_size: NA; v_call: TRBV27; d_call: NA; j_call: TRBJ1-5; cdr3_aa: CASSLSGNQPQHF; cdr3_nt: TGTGCCAGCAGTTTATCGGGCAATCAGCCCCAGCATTTT
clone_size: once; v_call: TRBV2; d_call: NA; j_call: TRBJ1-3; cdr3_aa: CASSKSGSSSSGNTIYF; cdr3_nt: TGTGCCAGCAGTAAGAGTGGCAGCTCAAGCTCTGGAAACACCATATATTTT
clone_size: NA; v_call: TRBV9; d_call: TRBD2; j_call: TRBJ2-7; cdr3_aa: CASSIKTSGRPPSYEQYF; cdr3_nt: TGTGCCAGCAGTATCAAAACTAGCGGGAGGCCGCCCTCCTACGAGCAGTACTTC
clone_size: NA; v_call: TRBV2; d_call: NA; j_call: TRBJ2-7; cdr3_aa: CASSNVLFSYEQYF; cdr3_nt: TGTGCCAGCAGTAACGTCCTATTCTCCTACGAGCAGTACTTC
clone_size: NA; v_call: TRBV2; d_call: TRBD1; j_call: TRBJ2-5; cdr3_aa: CASKITGTGKVQETQYF; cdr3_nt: TGTGCCAGCAAGATAACCGGGACAGGGAAAGTCCAAGAGACCCAGTACTTC
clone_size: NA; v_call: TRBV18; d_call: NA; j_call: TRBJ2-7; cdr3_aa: CASSPPSVDEQYF; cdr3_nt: TGTGCCAGCTCGCCTCCATCGGTTGACGAGCAGTACTTC
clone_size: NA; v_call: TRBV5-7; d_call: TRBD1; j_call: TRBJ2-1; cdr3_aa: CASSLGARGLCNEQFF; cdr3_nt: TGTGCCAGCAGCCTTGGGGCAAGGGGGCTGTGCAATGAGCAGTTCTTC
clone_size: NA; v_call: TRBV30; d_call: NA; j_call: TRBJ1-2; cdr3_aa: CAWEPLRQARYTF; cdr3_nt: TGTGCCTGGGAACCGCTGAGGCAGGCGAGGTACACCTTC
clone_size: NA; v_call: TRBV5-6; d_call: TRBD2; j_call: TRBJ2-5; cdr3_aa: CASSLDVGGARETQYF; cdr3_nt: TGTGCCAGCAGCTTGGATGTCGGGGGGGCCCGAGAGACCCAGTACTTC
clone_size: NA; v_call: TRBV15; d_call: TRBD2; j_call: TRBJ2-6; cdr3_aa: CATSSQGLAGSSGANVLTF; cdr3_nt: TGTGCCACCAGCAGCCAAGGACTAGCGGGAAGTTCTGGGGCCAACGTCCTGACTTTC
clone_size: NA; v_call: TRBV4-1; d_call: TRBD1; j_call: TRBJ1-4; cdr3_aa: CASSQLVQGEKLFF; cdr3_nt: TGCGCCAGCAGCCAATTAGTACAGGGGGAAAAACTGTTTTTT
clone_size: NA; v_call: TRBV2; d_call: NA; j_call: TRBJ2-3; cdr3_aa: CASRRDGSTDTQYF; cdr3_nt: TGTGCCAGCCGCCGGGACGGATCCACAGATACGCAGTATTTT
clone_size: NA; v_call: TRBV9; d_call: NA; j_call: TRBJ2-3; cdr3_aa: CASGTDTQYF; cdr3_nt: TGTGCCAGCGGAACAGATACGCAGTATTTT